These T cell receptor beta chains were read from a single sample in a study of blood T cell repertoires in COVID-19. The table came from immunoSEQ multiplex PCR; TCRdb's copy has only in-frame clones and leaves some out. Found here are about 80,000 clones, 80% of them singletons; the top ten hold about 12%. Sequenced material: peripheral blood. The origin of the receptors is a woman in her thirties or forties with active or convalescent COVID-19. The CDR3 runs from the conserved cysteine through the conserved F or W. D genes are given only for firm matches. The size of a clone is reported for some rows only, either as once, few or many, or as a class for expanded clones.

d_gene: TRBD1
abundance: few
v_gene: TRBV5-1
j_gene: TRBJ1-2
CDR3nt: TGCGCCAGCAGCCCACAACAGGGGGCGGGCTATGGCTACACCTTC
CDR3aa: CASSPQQGAGYGYTF

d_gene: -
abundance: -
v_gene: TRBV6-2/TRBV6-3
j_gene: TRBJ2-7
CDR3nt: TGTGCCAGCAGTCTGAGCGCGCACAACGAGCAGTACTTC
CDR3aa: CASSLSAHNEQYF

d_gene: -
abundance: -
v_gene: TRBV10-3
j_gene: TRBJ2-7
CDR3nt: TGTGCCATCAGTGAGCTAGAGCCCCCCGGAGCAATCTACGAGCAGTACTTC
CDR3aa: CAISELEPPGAIYEQYF

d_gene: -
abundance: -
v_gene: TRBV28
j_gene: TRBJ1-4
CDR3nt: TGTGCCACCGGAGGACAGCCTTTTAATGAAAAACTGTTTTTT
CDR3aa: CATGGQPFNEKLFF

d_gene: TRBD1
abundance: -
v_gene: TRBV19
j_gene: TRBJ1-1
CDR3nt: TGTGCCAGTAGCCCCCCGGACAGGGTTGACACTGAAGCTTTCTTT
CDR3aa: CASSPPDRVDTEAFF

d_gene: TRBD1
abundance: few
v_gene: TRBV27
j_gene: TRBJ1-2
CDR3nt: TGTGCCAGCAGTCGTGGACAGGGGGCTTACTTAGATGGCTACACCTTC
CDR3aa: CASSRGQGAYLDGYTF

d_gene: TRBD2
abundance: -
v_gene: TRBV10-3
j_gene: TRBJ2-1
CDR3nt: TGTGCCATCAGTGACCTAGCGGGGGGTTTCTACAATGAGCAGTTCTTC
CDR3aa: CAISDLAGGFYNEQFF

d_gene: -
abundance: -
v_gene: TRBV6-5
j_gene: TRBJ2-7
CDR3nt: TGTGCCAGCAGTTACTCCTCCACAGGGCCGCGAGAGCAGTACTTC
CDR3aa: CASSYSSTGPREQYF

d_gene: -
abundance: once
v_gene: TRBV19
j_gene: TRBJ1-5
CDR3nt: TGTGCCAGTAGTAACAGGGAGTTGGGTCAGCCCCAGCATTTT
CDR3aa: CASSNRELGQPQHF

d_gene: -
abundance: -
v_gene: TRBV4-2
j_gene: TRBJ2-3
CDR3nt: TGTGCCAGCAGCCAATGGAGGGGTGAGGGTACGCAGTATTTT
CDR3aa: CASSQWRGEGTQYF

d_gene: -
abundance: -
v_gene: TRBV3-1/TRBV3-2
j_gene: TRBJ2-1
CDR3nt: TGTGCCAGCAGCCCGATAGCAGTTTACAATGAGCAGTTCTTC
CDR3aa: CASSPIAVYNEQFF

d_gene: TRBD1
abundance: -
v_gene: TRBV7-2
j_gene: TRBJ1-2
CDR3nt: TGTGCCAGCAGCCCAAATCCGGGACAGGGGGGAAATGGCTACACCTTC
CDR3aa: CASSPNPGQGGNGYTF

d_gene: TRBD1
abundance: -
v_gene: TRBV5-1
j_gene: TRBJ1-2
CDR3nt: TGCGCCAGCAGCCGCTACGTGGGGACAGGGGGCGACTATGGCTACACCTTC
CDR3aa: CASSRYVGTGGDYGYTF